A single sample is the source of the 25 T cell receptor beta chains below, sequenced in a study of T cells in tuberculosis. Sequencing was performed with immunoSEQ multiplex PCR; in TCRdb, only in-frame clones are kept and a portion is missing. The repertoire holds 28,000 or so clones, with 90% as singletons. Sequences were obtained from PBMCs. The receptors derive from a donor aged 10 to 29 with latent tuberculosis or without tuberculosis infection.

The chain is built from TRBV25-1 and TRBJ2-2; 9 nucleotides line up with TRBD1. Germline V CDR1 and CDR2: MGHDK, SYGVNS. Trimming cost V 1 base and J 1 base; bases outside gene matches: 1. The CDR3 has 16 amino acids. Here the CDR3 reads CASSEWGQGNTGELFF. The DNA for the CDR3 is TGTGCCAGCAGTGAATGGGGACAGGGGAACACCGGGGAGCTGTTTTTT.

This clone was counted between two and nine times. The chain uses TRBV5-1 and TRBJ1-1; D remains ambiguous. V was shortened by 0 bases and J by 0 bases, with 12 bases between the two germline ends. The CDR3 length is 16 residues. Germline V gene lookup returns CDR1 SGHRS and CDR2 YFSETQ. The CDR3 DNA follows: TGCGCCAGCAGCTTGGCTCCCCACTCTATGAACACTGAAGCTTTCTTT. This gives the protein CASSLAPHSMNTEAFF.

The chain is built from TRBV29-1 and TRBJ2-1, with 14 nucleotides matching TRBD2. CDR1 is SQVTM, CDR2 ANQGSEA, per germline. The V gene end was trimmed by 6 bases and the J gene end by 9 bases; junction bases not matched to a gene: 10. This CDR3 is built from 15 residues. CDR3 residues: CSVTSGGADFGEQFF. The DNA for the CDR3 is TGCAGCGTGACTAGCGGGGGGGCCGATTTTGGTGAGCAGTTCTTC.

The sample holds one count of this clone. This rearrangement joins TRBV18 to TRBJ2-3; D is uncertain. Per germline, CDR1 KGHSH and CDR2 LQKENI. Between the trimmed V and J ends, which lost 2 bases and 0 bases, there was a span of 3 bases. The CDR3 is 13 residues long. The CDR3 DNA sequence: TGTGCCAGCTCACCATCGAGCACAGATACGCAGTATTTT. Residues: CASSPSSTDTQYF.

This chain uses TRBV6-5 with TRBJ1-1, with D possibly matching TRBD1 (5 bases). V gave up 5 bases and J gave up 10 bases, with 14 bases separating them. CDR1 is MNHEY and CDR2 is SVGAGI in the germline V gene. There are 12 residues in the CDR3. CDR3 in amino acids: CASSTGRDRAFF. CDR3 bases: TGTGCCAGCAGTACGGGCAGGGATCGAGCTTTCTTT.

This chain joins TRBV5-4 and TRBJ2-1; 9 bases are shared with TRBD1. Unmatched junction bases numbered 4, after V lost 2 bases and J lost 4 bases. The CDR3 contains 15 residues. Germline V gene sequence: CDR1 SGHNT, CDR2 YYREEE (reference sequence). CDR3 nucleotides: TGTGCCAGCAGCTTCAGGACAGGGGAATACAATGAGCAGTTCTTC. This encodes CASSFRTGEYNEQFF.

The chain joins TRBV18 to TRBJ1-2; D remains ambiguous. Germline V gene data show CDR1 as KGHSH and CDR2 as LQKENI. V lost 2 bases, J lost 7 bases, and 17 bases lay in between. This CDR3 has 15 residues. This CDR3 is CASSPRADAGLGYTF. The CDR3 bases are TGTGCCAGCTCACCAAGGGCGGACGCTGGACTTGGCTACACCTTC.

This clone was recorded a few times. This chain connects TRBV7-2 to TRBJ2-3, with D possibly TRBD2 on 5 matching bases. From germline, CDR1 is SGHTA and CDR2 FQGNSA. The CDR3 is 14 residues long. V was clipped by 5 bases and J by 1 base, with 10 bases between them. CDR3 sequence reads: CASSPMEGTDTQYF. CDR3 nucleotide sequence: TGTGCCAGCAGCCCGATGGAGGGCACAGATACGCAGTATTTT.

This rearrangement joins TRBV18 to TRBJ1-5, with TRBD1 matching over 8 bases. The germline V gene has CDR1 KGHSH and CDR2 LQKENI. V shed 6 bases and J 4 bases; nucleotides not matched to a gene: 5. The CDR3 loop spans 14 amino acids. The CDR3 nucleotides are TGTGCCAGCTCCCAGGGACAGGAAAATCAGCCCCAGCATTTT. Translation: CASSQGQENQPQHF.

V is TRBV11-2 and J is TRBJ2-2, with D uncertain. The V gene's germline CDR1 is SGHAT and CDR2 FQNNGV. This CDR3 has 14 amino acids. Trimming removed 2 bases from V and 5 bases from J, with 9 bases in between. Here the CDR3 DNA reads TGTGCCAGCAGCTTACGGTCTGGTACCGGGGAGCTGTTTTTT. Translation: CASSLRSGTGELFF.

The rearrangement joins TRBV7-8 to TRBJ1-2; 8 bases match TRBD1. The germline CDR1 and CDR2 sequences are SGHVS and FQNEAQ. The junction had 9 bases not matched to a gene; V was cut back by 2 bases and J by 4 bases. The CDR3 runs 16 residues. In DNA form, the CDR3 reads TGTGCCAGCAGCTTAACGGGGACAGGCATCCCCTATGGCTACACCTTC. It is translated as CASSLTGTGIPYGYTF.

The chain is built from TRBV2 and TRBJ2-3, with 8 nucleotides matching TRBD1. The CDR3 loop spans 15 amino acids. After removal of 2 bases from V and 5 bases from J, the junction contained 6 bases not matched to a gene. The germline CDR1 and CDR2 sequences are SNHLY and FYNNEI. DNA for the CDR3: TGTGCCAGCAGTGAAACGCAGGGGGCGGGAGATACGCAGTATTTT. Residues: CASSETQGAGDTQYF.

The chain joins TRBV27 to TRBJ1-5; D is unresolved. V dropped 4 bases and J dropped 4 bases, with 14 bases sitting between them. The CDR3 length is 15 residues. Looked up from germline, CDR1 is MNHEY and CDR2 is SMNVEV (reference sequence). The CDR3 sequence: CASSWSGAYNQPQHF. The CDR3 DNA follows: TGTGCCAGCAGTTGGTCCGGAGCCTATAATCAGCCCCAGCATTTT.

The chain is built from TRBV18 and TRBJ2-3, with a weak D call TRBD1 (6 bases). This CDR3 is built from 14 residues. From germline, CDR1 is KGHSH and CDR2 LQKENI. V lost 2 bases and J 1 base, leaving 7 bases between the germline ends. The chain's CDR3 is CASSPRQGTDTQYF. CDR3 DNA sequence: TGTGCCAGCTCACCAAGACAGGGCACAGATACGCAGTATTTT.

The chain's CDR3 is CASSQGDRRAYNEQFF. As DNA, the CDR3 is TGTGCCAGCTCACAGGGGGACAGACGGGCCTACAATGAGCAGTTCTTC. The chain employs TRBV18 and TRBJ2-1; 7 bases agree with TRBD1. V shed 4 bases, J shed 2 bases, and the junction held 8 bases outside the gene matches. The CDR3 has 16 amino acids. In germline, CDR1 is KGHSH, CDR2 LQKENI.

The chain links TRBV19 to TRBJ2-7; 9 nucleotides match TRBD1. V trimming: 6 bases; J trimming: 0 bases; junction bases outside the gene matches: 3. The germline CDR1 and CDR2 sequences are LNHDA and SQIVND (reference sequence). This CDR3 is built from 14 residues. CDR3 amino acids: CASSDRGSSYEQYF. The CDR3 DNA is TGTGCCAGTAGCGACAGGGGGAGCTCCTACGAGCAGTACTTC. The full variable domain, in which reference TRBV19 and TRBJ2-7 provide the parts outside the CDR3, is DGGITQSPKYLFRKEGQNVTLSCEQNLNHDAMYWYRQDPGQGLRLIYYSQIVNDFQKGDIAEGYSVSREKKESFPLTVTSAQKNPTAFYLCASSDRGSSYEQYFGPGTRLTVT.

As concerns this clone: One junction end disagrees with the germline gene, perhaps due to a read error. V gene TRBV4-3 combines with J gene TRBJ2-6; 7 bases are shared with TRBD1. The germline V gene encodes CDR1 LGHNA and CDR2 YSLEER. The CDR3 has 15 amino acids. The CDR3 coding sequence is TGCGCCAGCAGCCCACAGGGGATTGGGTCCAACGTCCTGACTTTC. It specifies CASSPQGIGSNVLTF.

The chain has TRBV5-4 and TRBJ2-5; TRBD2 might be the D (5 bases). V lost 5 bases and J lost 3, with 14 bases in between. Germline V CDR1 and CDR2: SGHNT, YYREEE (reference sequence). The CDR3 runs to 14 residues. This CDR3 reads CASRSPGTKETQYF. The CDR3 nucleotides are TGTGCCAGCAGGAGTCCGGGAACAAAAGAGACCCAGTACTTC.

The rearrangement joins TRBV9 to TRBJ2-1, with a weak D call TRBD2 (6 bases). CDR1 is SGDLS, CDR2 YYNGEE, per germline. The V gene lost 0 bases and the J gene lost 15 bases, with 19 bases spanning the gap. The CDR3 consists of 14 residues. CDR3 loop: CASSVVPEGTVGFF. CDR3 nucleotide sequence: TGTGCCAGCAGCGTAGTCCCCGAGGGGACTGTCGGGTTCTTC.

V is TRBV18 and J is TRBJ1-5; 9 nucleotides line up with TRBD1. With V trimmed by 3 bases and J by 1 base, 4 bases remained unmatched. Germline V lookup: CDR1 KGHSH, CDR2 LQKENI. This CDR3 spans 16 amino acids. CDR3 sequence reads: CASSPLDRGSNQPQHF. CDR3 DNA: TGTGCCAGCTCACCCCTGGACAGGGGAAGCAATCAGCCCCAGCATTTT.

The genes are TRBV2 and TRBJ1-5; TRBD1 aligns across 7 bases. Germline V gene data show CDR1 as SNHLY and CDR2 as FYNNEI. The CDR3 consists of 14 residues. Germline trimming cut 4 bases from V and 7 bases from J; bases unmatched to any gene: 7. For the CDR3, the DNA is TGTGCCAGCAGTGTAGACAGGGTCGGACAGCCCCAGCATTTT. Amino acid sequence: CASSVDRVGQPQHF.

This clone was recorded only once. The CDR3 nucleotides are TGTGCCAGCAGCTTGGGACAGGGAGTTACAGCATACAATGAGCAGTTCTTC. Amino acid sequence: CASSLGQGVTAYNEQFF. The chain recombines TRBV5-8 with TRBJ2-1, with 7 bases aligning to TRBD1. The CDR3 consists of 17 residues. CDR1 and CDR2 (germline): SGHTS, YDEGEE. With 0 bases clipped from V and 4 bases from J, the junction kept 10 bases outside the gene matches.

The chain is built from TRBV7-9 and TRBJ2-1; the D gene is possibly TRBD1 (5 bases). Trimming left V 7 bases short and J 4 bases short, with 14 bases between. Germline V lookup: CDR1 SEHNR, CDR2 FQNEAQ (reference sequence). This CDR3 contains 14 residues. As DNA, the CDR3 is TGTGCCAGCATCAGGCAGGGTATTTACAATGAGCAGTTCTTC. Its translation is CASIRQGIYNEQFF.

CDR3 DNA: TGTGCCAGCAGTTACAACAGGGGCGGAGGGGAGACCCAGTACTTC. It translates to CASSYNRGGGETQYF. The chain has TRBV6-6 and TRBJ2-5; tentative D call: TRBD1 (7 bases). The germline gives CDR1 MNHNY, CDR2 SVGAGI (reference sequence). The CDR3 is 15 residues long. Trimming left V 2 bases short and J 5 bases short, with 15 bases between.

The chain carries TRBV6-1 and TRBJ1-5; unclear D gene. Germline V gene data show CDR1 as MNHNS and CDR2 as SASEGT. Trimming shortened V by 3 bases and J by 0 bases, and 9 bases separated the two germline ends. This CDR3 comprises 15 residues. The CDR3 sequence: CASSDYRNSNQPQHF. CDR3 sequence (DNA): TGTGCCAGCAGTGATTACAGAAATAGCAATCAGCCCCAGCATTTT.